These T cell receptor beta chains were read from a single sample in a study of OX40 agonist ivuxolimab in advanced cancers. Some clones are missing from TCRdb's copy, which holds only in-frame ones; the method was immunoSEQ multiplex PCR. The sample has around 92,000 clones, approximately 95% seen once; the top ten hold roughly 0.17%. This specimen was CD4+ or CD8+ T cells sorted from blood, taken in a trial of the OX40 agonist ivuxolimab. Receptors were obtained from an adult with an advanced solid tumor such as melanoma, head and neck, liver or kidney cancer. The CDR3 runs from the conserved cysteine through the conserved F or W. Each record gives: D gene, J gene, V gene, clone size, CDR3 protein, CDR3 DNA. The D gene is left open where the match is weak. The size entry is marked missing in some rows and otherwise reads once, few, many or a size class.

d_gene: TRBD2; j_gene: TRBJ2-1; v_gene: TRBV30; abundance: NA; CDR3aa: CAWTALRSGRGEQFF; CDR3nt: TGTGCCTGGACCGCACTACGGAGCGGGAGGGGTGAGCAGTTCTTC
d_gene: TRBD1; j_gene: TRBJ1-2; v_gene: TRBV9; abundance: NA; CDR3aa: CASSSGTGGRSNYGYTF; CDR3nt: TGTGCCAGCAGCTCCGGGACAGGGGGAAGATCTAACTATGGCTACACCTTC
d_gene: NA; j_gene: TRBJ1-4; v_gene: TRBV25-1; abundance: NA; CDR3aa: CASSGSGAREKLFF; CDR3nt: TGTGCCAGCAGTGGGTCCGGGGCGCGGGAAAAACTGTTTTTT
d_gene: NA; j_gene: TRBJ1-1; v_gene: TRBV7-3; abundance: NA; CDR3aa: CASSPNREGTEAFF; CDR3nt: TGTGCCAGCAGCCCTAACAGGGAGGGCACTGAAGCTTTCTTT
d_gene: TRBD1; j_gene: TRBJ1-2; v_gene: TRBV7-8; abundance: NA; CDR3aa: CASSPDRVNYGYTF; CDR3nt: TGTGCCAGCAGCCCGGACAGGGTTAACTATGGCTACACCTTC
d_gene: TRBD1; j_gene: TRBJ1-6; v_gene: TRBV4-3; abundance: few; CDR3aa: CASSRQDRDGSPLHF; CDR3nt: TGCGCCAGCAGCCGACAGGACAGGGATGGGTCACCCCTCCACTTT
d_gene: TRBD1; j_gene: TRBJ1-2; v_gene: TRBV5-1; abundance: NA; CDR3aa: CASSLDRATYGYTF; CDR3nt: TGCGCCAGCAGCTTAGACAGGGCCACCTATGGCTACACCTTC
d_gene: NA; j_gene: TRBJ2-2; v_gene: TRBV11-3; abundance: NA; CDR3aa: CASSLAGTNTGELFF; CDR3nt: TGTGCCAGCAGCTTAGCCGGGACGAACACCGGGGAGCTGTTTTTT
d_gene: NA; j_gene: TRBJ1-2; v_gene: TRBV5-8; abundance: once; CDR3aa: CASSRTARNYGYTF; CDR3nt: TGTGCCAGCAGCCGGACAGCAAGAAACTATGGCTACACCTTC
d_gene: TRBD1; j_gene: TRBJ1-2; v_gene: TRBV6-6; abundance: NA; CDR3aa: CASSYSTGGRGYTF; CDR3nt: TGTGCCAGCAGTTACTCGACAGGGGGCAGGGGCTACACCTTC
d_gene: NA; j_gene: TRBJ1-1; v_gene: TRBV29-1; abundance: NA; CDR3aa: CSVDRGNTEAFF; CDR3nt: TGCAGCGTTGACAGGGGAAACACTGAAGCTTTCTTT
d_gene: TRBD1; j_gene: TRBJ2-7; v_gene: TRBV28; abundance: NA; CDR3aa: CASTPGQKTYEQYF; CDR3nt: TGTGCCAGCACCCCGGGACAGAAAACTTACGAGCAGTACTTC
d_gene: TRBD2; j_gene: TRBJ2-5; v_gene: TRBV18; abundance: NA; CDR3aa: CASSGTSGQETQYF; CDR3nt: TGTGCCAGCTCAGGGACTAGCGGACAAGAGACCCAGTACTTC
d_gene: NA; j_gene: TRBJ2-1; v_gene: TRBV21-1; abundance: NA; CDR3aa: CASTQGKNRGLAEPEQFF; CDR3nt: TGTGCCAGCACCCAGGGTAAGAACCGGGGGCTAGCGGAGCCTGAGCAGTTCTTC
d_gene: TRBD2; j_gene: TRBJ2-3; v_gene: TRBV5-1; abundance: NA; CDR3aa: CASSLLSSGDSTDTQYF; CDR3nt: TGCGCCAGCAGCTTGCTCTCTAGCGGGGACAGCACAGATACGCAGTATTTT
d_gene: NA; j_gene: TRBJ2-6; v_gene: TRBV10-2; abundance: NA; CDR3aa: CASSPPGPVRGAGANVLTF; CDR3nt: TGCGCCAGCAGTCCCCCTGGACCAGTTCGCGGTGCTGGGGCCAACGTCCTGACTTTC
d_gene: TRBD1; j_gene: TRBJ1-2; v_gene: TRBV7-3; abundance: NA; CDR3aa: CASSLTGGGQRGYTF; CDR3nt: TGTGCCAGCAGCCTAACGGGAGGGGGACAGAGGGGCTACACCTTC
d_gene: TRBD1; j_gene: TRBJ1-2; v_gene: TRBV28; abundance: NA; CDR3aa: CASSTDRVYGYTF; CDR3nt: TGTGCCAGCAGTACCGACAGGGTATATGGCTACACCTTC
d_gene: NA; j_gene: TRBJ2-7; v_gene: TRBV11-2; abundance: NA; CDR3aa: CASSEGIAYEQYF; CDR3nt: TGTGCCAGCAGCGAAGGGATCGCCTACGAGCAGTACTTC
d_gene: TRBD1; j_gene: TRBJ2-7; v_gene: TRBV2; abundance: NA; CDR3aa: CASRGGGTGSYEQYF; CDR3nt: TGTGCCAGCAGGGGGGGAGGGACAGGGTCCTACGAGCAGTACTTC
d_gene: NA; j_gene: TRBJ2-3; v_gene: TRBV11-2; abundance: once; CDR3aa: CASSWTSPTTDTQYF; CDR3nt: TGTGCCAGCAGCTGGACCTCACCGACCACAGATACGCAGTATTTT
d_gene: TRBD1; j_gene: TRBJ1-6; v_gene: TRBV5-1; abundance: once; CDR3aa: CASSRTGQGDSPLHF; CDR3nt: TGCGCCAGCAGCAGAACGGGACAGGGGGATTCACCCCTCCACTTT
d_gene: NA; j_gene: TRBJ2-7; v_gene: TRBV4-1; abundance: NA; CDR3aa: CASSQGALARTSYEQYF; CDR3nt: TGCGCCAGCAGCCAAGGAGCCCTAGCGAGAACCTCCTACGAGCAGTACTTC
d_gene: NA; j_gene: TRBJ1-4; v_gene: TRBV5-1; abundance: NA; CDR3aa: CASSLTPTNEKLFF; CDR3nt: TGCGCCAGCAGCTTGACTCCTACTAATGAAAAACTGTTTTTT
d_gene: NA; j_gene: TRBJ1-1; v_gene: TRBV18; abundance: NA; CDR3aa: CASSRAAMNTEAFF; CDR3nt: TGTGCCAGCTCACGGGCGGCCATGAACACTGAAGCTTTCTTT
d_gene: NA; j_gene: TRBJ2-2; v_gene: TRBV5-6; abundance: NA; CDR3aa: CASSLLLASLNTGELFF; CDR3nt: TGTGCCAGCAGCCTCCTTTTGGCCAGCCTAAACACCGGGGAGCTGTTTTTT
d_gene: TRBD1; j_gene: TRBJ2-3; v_gene: TRBV7-9; abundance: NA; CDR3aa: CASSPQGTGVTDTQYF; CDR3nt: TGTGCCAGCAGCCCCCAAGGGACAGGGGTCACAGATACGCAGTATTTT
d_gene: NA; j_gene: TRBJ2-5; v_gene: TRBV11-2; abundance: NA; CDR3aa: CASSLVGYQETQYF; CDR3nt: TGTGCCAGCAGCTTAGTAGGGTACCAAGAGACCCAGTACTTC
d_gene: NA; j_gene: TRBJ2-7; v_gene: TRBV5-6; abundance: once; CDR3aa: CASSRGTETYEQYF; CDR3nt: TGTGCCAGCAGCCGCGGGACAGAGACCTACGAGCAGTACTTC
d_gene: TRBD1; j_gene: TRBJ1-1; v_gene: TRBV28; abundance: NA; CDR3aa: CASSFWDRNTEAFF; CDR3nt: TGTGCCAGCAGTTTTTGGGACAGGAACACTGAAGCTTTCTTT
d_gene: TRBD1; j_gene: TRBJ1-6; v_gene: TRBV10-3; abundance: few; CDR3aa: CAISESTGNSPLHF; CDR3nt: TGTGCCATCAGTGAGTCGACAGGGAACTCACCCCTCCACTTT
d_gene: NA; j_gene: TRBJ2-5; v_gene: TRBV13; abundance: NA; CDR3aa: CASSLNGLRETQYF; CDR3nt: TGTGCCAGCAGCTTAAACGGCCTGAGGGAGACCCAGTACTTC
d_gene: TRBD2; j_gene: TRBJ2-1; v_gene: TRBV10-3; abundance: NA; CDR3aa: CATSTSGRGNEQFF; CDR3nt: TGTGCCACCTCGACTAGCGGGAGAGGCAATGAGCAGTTCTTC
d_gene: NA; j_gene: TRBJ2-2; v_gene: TRBV4-1; abundance: NA; CDR3aa: CASSLFPTGSTGELFF; CDR3nt: TGCGCCAGCAGCCTCTTTCCCACGGGGTCCACCGGGGAGCTGTTTTTT
d_gene: NA; j_gene: TRBJ2-6; v_gene: TRBV7-3; abundance: NA; CDR3aa: CASSLTPSAGANVLTF; CDR3nt: TGTGCCAGCAGCTTAACTCCATCTGCTGGGGCCAACGTCCTGACTTTC
d_gene: NA; j_gene: TRBJ2-5; v_gene: TRBV27; abundance: NA; CDR3aa: CASRRRETQYF; CDR3nt: TGTGCCAGCAGACGACGGGAGACCCAGTACTTC
d_gene: NA; j_gene: TRBJ1-1; v_gene: TRBV4-1; abundance: NA; CDR3aa: CASSQVGGRIEAFF; CDR3nt: TGCGCCAGCAGCCAAGTAGGAGGACGGATTGAAGCTTTCTTT
d_gene: NA; j_gene: TRBJ2-3; v_gene: TRBV9; abundance: NA; CDR3aa: CASSVEGRHERPSTDTQYF; CDR3nt: TGTGCCAGCAGCGTAGAAGGCCGTCACGAACGTCCTAGCACAGATACGCAGTATTTT
d_gene: NA; j_gene: TRBJ2-2; v_gene: TRBV27; abundance: once; CDR3aa: CASRKGGTGELFF; CDR3nt: TGTGCCAGCAGGAAGGGGGGGACCGGGGAGCTGTTTTTT
d_gene: TRBD2; j_gene: TRBJ2-7; v_gene: TRBV7-8; abundance: NA; CDR3aa: CATRAGGSYEQYF; CDR3nt: TGTGCCACCCGAGCGGGAGGCTCCTACGAGCAGTACTTC
d_gene: NA; j_gene: TRBJ1-5; v_gene: TRBV11-3; abundance: NA; CDR3aa: CASSLVGVGTYSNQPQHF; CDR3nt: TGTGCCAGCAGCTTAGTGGGGGTGGGGACCTATAGCAATCAGCCCCAGCATTTT
d_gene: NA; j_gene: TRBJ1-2; v_gene: TRBV9; abundance: NA; CDR3aa: CASSSGTSGYTF; CDR3nt: TGTGCCAGCAGCTCTGGGACGTCTGGCTACACCTTC